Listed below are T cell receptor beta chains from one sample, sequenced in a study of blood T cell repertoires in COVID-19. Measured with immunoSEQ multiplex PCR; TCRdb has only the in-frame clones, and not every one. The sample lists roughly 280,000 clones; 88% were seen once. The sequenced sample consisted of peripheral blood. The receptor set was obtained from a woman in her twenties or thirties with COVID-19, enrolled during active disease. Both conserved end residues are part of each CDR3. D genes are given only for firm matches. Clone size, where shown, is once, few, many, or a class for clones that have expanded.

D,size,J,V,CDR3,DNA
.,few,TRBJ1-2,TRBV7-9,CASSSSGVNYGYTF,TGTGCCAGCAGTTCATCAGGTGTTAACTATGGCTACACCTTC
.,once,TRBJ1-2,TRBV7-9,CASSPLAASLSDGYTF,TGTGCCAGCAGCCCCCTCGCTGCTTCCCTAAGCGATGGCTACACCTTC
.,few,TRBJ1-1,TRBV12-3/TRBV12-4,CASSPDTEAFF,TGTGCCAGCAGTCCCGACACTGAAGCTTTCTTT
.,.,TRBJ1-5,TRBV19,CASSMTNSNQPQHF,TGTGCCAGTAGTATGACAAATAGCAATCAGCCCCAGCATTTT
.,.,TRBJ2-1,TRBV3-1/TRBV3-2,CASSQAQLAPHNEQFF,TGTGCCAGCAGCCAAGCCCAGTTAGCGCCTCACAATGAGCAGTTCTTC
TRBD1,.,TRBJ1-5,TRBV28,CASRRQGNQPQHF,TGTGCCAGCCGCCGACAGGGGAATCAGCCCCAGCATTTT
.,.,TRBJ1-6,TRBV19,CASSSDRINSPLHF,TGTGCCAGTAGTAGCGACAGGATCAATTCACCCCTCCACTTT
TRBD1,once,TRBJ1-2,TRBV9,CASSGQGANYGYTF,TGTGCCAGCAGCGGACAGGGGGCGAACTATGGCTACACCTTC
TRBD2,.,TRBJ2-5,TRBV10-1,CASRGTSGAQETQYF,TGCGCCAGCAGGGGGACTAGCGGAGCCCAAGAGACCCAGTACTTC
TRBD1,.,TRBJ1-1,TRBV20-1,CSTDRGTEAFF,TGCAGTACGGACAGGGGCACTGAAGCTTTCTTT
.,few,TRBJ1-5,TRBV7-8,CASSFRGGNQPQHF,TGTGCCAGCAGCTTCAGGGGTGGGAATCAGCCCCAGCATTTT
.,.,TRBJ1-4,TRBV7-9,CASSGPGYPLSNEKLFF,TGTGCCAGCAGCGGGCCGGGATACCCACTCTCTAATGAAAAACTGTTTTTT
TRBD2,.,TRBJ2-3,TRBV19,CASSTPTSGGPYTQYF,TGTGCCAGTAGTACCCCGACTAGCGGAGGCCCCTATACGCAGTATTTT
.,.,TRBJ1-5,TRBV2,CASSEGRQPNQPQHF,TGTGCCAGCAGTGAAGGACGACAGCCCAATCAGCCCCAGCATTTT
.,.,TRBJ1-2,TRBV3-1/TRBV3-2,CASSQEGGNTF,TGTGCCAGCAGCCAGGAGGGGGGGAACACCTTC
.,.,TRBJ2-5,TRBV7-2,CASSPQGGAGQTQYF,TGTGCCAGCAGCCCACAGGGGGGGGCCGGGCAGACCCAGTACTTC
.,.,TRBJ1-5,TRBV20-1,CSASRGQPQHF,TGCAGTGCTAGTAGAGGTCAGCCCCAGCATTTT
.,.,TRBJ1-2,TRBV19,CASSTRQANYGYTF,TGTGCCAGTAGTACCCGACAGGCTAACTATGGCTACACCTTC
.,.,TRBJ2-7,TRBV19,CASRPSYSLEQYF,TGTGCCAGTAGACCAAGCTACTCCCTGGAGCAGTACTTC
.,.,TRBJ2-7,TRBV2,CASRRQVAYEQYF,TGTGCCAGCAGGAGACAGGTAGCCTACGAGCAGTACTTC
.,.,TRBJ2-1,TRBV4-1,CASSQVGLPYNEQFF,TGCGCCAGCAGCCAGGTGGGACTTCCCTACAATGAGCAGTTCTTC
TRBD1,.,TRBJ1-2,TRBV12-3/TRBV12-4,CASRGTGAYGYTF,TGTGCCAGCCGCGGGACAGGAGCTTATGGCTACACCTTC
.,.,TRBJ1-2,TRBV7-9,CASSLGHNYGYTF,TGTGCCAGCAGCTTGGGACATAACTATGGCTACACCTTC
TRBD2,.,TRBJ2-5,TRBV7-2,CASSPGSSGVTQYF,TGTGCCAGCAGCCCCGGGAGTAGCGGGGTGACCCAGTACTTC
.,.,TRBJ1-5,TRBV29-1,CSVELRSGQPQHF,TGCAGCGTTGAACTGAGGAGTGGGCAGCCCCAGCATTTT
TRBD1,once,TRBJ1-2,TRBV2,CASRGQGRYGYTF,TGTGCCAGCAGGGGACAGGGACGATATGGCTACACCTTC
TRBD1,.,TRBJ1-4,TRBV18,CASSPPRGLFEKLFF,TGTGCCAGCTCACCACCCAGGGGGCTTTTTGAAAAACTGTTTTTT